The next 2 T cell receptor beta chains were all read from a single sample in a study of T cell responses to AZD1222 COVID-19 vaccine. Sequenced by immunoSEQ multiplex PCR; TCRdb stores in-frame clones only, minus some. The sample includes 53,000 or so clones, 75% to 90% of them seen just once. Source: peripheral blood, taken on day 0 of MenACWY control vaccination. Every receptor here comes from an adult in good health.

This chain uses TRBV28 with TRBJ1-2; the D gene is possibly TRBD1 (5 bases). The CDR3 totals 13 residues. CDR1 is MDHEN and CDR2 is SYDVKM in the germline V gene. Trimming shortened V by 7 bases and J by 4 bases, and 13 bases separated the two germline ends. The CDR3 bases are TGTGCCAGCACCAATTCAGGGCTCTATGGCTACACCTTC. Protein product: CASTNSGLYGYTF.

The chain carries TRBV4-1 and TRBJ1-4, with 7 bases aligning to TRBD1. This CDR3 is built from 15 residues. Trimming took 3 bases from V and 2 from J; bases not matched to a gene: 3. Per germline, CDR1 MGHRA and CDR2 YSYEKL. CDR3 DNA sequence: TGCGCCAGCAGCCACCCAGGGGGGACTAATGAAAAACTGTTTTTT. Residues: CASSHPGGTNEKLFF.